This T cell receptor (beta chain) was captured in a study of graft-versus-host responses after intestinal transplantation. Data came from immunoSEQ multiplex PCR; TCRdb stores just in-frame clones and leaves some out. The table lists around 100,000 clones, over 85% of them singletons. The germline V gene encodes CDR1 SGHNT and CDR2 YENEEA. This CDR3 has 17 amino acids. Trimming took 5 bases from V and 2 from J; bases not matched to a gene: 9. Notes on this clone: Its matching antigen is unknown.

The genes are TRBV11-3 and TRBJ2-2; TRBD2 agrees at 9 bases. Here the sequenced sample was unstimulated CD8+ T cells sorted from spleen or lymph node cells, taken before intestinal transplant. The origin of this receptor is a human donor who received an intestinal transplant. CDR3 in DNA: TGTGCCAGCAGCCCCCTACTAGCGGGCGATAACACCGGGGAGCTGTTTTTT. Amino acid sequence: CASSPLLAGDNTGELFF.